Described below is a single T cell receptor (beta chain) sequence and its context. What it recognizes is unknown. This sample is part of a study of CD4 T cells in relation to SARS-CoV-2 and coronaviruses. Study-level findings and limits: Roughly 65% of donors had memory CD4+ clonotypes crossrecognizing SARS-CoV-2 and common cold coronavirus spike. Culture-expanded clones reflect memory recall rather than primary priming during culture.

The germline V gene encodes CDR1 MGHDK and CDR2 SYGVNS. The CDR3 length is 14 residues. V trimming: 6 bases; J trimming: 7 bases; junction bases outside the gene matches: 8. The unexposed donors gave CD4+ T cells in about 2011-2019, prior to COVID-19. Naive and memory CD4+ T cells came from enriched cryopreserved PBMCs. TCRdb keeps only in-frame clones here, not all; method: immunoSEQ multiplex PCR. The sample records 65,000 or so clones, approximately 94% being singletons. This sequence originates from a human donor in good health. The material sequenced was naive CD4+ T cells from PBMCs. Subset here: naive CD4+ T cells isolated by negative enrichment. The chain has TRBV25-1 and TRBJ2-2; 7 nucleotides agree with TRBD1. In DNA form, the CDR3 reads TGTGCCAGCAGGCGACAGGGATCTAACGGGGAGCTGTTTTTT. This codes for CASRRQGSNGELFF.